Reported below is one T cell receptor (beta chain). The data stem from a study of Graves' ophthalmopathy and Graves' hyperthyroidism. V was shortened by 1 base and J by 5 bases, with 18 bases between the two germline ends. Germline V gene lookup returns CDR1 SGHAT and CDR2 FQNNGV. CDR3 length: 17 amino acids. RNA transcripts yielded amplified TCR beta CDR3 regions. An opening RT-PCR round employed HTBI primers and preceded a second-round multiplex PCR. One entry per CDR3 protein, called by TCRdb with MiXCR from the multiplex PCR reads. The data show some 400,000 distinct CDR3 sequences, about 17% seen once.

This chain joins TRBV11-2 and TRBJ1-5; a possible D gene is TRBD1 (5 bases). The receptor was derived from a young woman with Graves' ophthalmopathy. Sequences were obtained from peripheral blood. For the CDR3, the DNA is TGTGCCAGCAGCTTAGTTTTGGGGCGGTTGATAGATCAGCCCCAGCATTTT. It yields the protein CASSLVLGRLIDQPQHF.